These 30 T cell receptor beta chains originate from one sample sequenced in a study of T cells after yellow fever vaccination. TCRdb used MiXCR to reprocess the 5' RACE reads, holding one entry per CDR3 protein. The top ten hold 30% to 40% of the sample, which has 60,000 or so distinct CDR3 sequences, roughly 6.9% seen once. Sequenced here: CD8+ T cells sorted from PBMCs, sampled on the day of the first yellow fever vaccination. Receptors were obtained from a man aged 18 to 30 who received the YFV17D yellow fever vaccine.

J is TRBJ1-1 and V is TRBV4-2; D gene unclear. The CDR3 consists of 11 residues. Trimming left V 3 bases short and J 8 bases short, with 7 bases between. Germline-derived CDR1 and CDR2 are LGHNA and YNFKEQ. In DNA, the CDR3 is TGTGCCAGCAGCCAGACACCCGAAGCTTTCTTT. Translated, it gives CASSQTPEAFF.

The chain employs TRBV7-9 and TRBJ2-7, with no clear D. This CDR3 spans 12 amino acids. With 5 bases removed from V and 3 bases from J, the gap between germline ends came to 8 bases. Germline V gives CDR1 SEHNR, CDR2 FQNEAQ (reference sequence). Here the CDR3 reads CASSLDHYEQYF. The CDR3 DNA sequence: TGTGCCAGCAGCCTGGATCACTACGAGCAGTACTTC.

In its sample, this clonotype was seen many times. The rearrangement links TRBV6-4 to TRBJ2-1; tentatively, D is TRBD1 or TRBD2 (6 bases each). Germline CDR1 is MRHNA and CDR2 is SNTAGT. CDR3 length equals 17 residues. Trimming left V 0 bases short and J 0 bases short, with 12 bases between. CDR3 sequence reads: CASSDSHEGGSYNEQFF. Here the CDR3 DNA reads TGTGCCAGCAGTGACTCGCACGAGGGGGGCTCCTACAATGAGCAGTTCTTC.

This clonotype has ten or more counts. V is TRBV4-1 and J is TRBJ2-5; tentatively, D is TRBD2 (5 bases). The germline V gene encodes CDR1 MGHRA and CDR2 YSYEKL. V was cut by 0 bases and J by 3 bases, with 11 bases left in between. The CDR3 length is 15 residues. The CDR3 region is CASSQERTGKETQYF. The CDR3 nucleotides read TGCGCCAGCAGCCAAGAACGGACTGGAAAAGAGACCCAGTACTTC.

This clonotype was seen more than once but under ten times. This rearrangement joins TRBV19 to TRBJ2-1, with TRBD1 matching 8 bases. V dropped 3 bases and J dropped 6; count of bases not matched to a gene: 7. CDR1 is LNHDA and CDR2 is SQIVND in the germline V gene (reference sequence). This CDR3 contains 15 residues. The CDR3, as DNA: TGTGCCAGTAGTATCGGTCAGGGGGCGCGCAATGAGCAGTTCTTC. Protein product: CASSIGQGARNEQFF.

The chain links TRBV4-1 to TRBJ1-1, with a tentative D call TRBD1 (5 bases). Deletions cut 4 bases from V and 1 base from J, with 16 bases between. CDR3 length: 16 amino acids. Germline assignment: CDR1 MGHRA and CDR2 YSYEKL. CDR3 sequence reads: CASSPEAGRANTEAFF. Here the CDR3 DNA reads TGCGCCAGCAGCCCCGAGGCAGGCAGGGCGAACACTGAAGCTTTCTTT.

This clonotype was detected ten times or more. The chain has TRBV6-5 and TRBJ2-1, with D possibly being TRBD1 (6 bases). CDR1 and CDR2 (germline): MNHEY, SVGAGI. Trimming cost V 5 bases and J 7 bases, with 24 bases left between them. The length of the CDR3 is 17 residues. The CDR3 is CASSLRNRAASENEQFF. CDR3 bases: TGTGCCAGCAGTCTTAGAAACAGGGCCGCAAGTGAGAATGAGCAGTTCTTC.

Notes on this clonotype: Because it lacks the conserved phenylalanine or tryptophan at the end, this CDR3 is likely a read error. The DNA is left out, because the CDR3 cannot be placed on it with certainty; the CDR3 is given as TCRdb lists it. The chain uses TRBV7-2 and TRBJ2-7; the D call in the table, TRBD1, was not verified against the DNA. Germline CDR1 and CDR2: SGHTA and FQGNSA. The CDR3 contains 12 residues when both ends are counted. The CDR3 sequence: CASSTGQGASRI.

This clonotype was detected ten times or more. The J gene is TRBJ2-7, the V gene TRBV5-1, with 7 positions matching TRBD2. V lost 5 bases to trimming and J lost 2 bases; unmatched junction nucleotides: 7. Germline V gene sequence: CDR1 SGHRS, CDR2 YFSETQ. The CDR3 contains 14 residues. The CDR3, as DNA: TGCGCCAGCAGGATAGGGGAGGGAACCTACGAGCAGTACGTC. Translation: CASRIGEGTYEQYV.

This clonotype occurred many times. The V call is TRBV2, the J call TRBJ2-7; D is uncertain. V was shortened by 6 bases and J by 4 bases, with 7 bases between the two germline ends. The germline V gene has CDR1 SNHLY and CDR2 FYNNEI. The CDR3 runs to 11 residues. The CDR3 DNA sequence: TGTGCCAGCAGGGACCGATACGAGCAGTACTTC. Its protein is CASRDRYEQYF.

This clonotype has a count of ten or more. The chain recombines TRBV4-3 with TRBJ2-7; weak D call: TRBD1 (5 bases). Germline CDR1 and CDR2: LGHNA and YSLEER. This CDR3 is 15 amino acids long. V lost 1 base to trimming and J lost 1 base, with 11 bases between them. CDR3 protein: CASSQGLQGSYEQYF. The DNA for the CDR3 is TGCGCCAGCAGCCAAGGACTTCAGGGTTCCTACGAGCAGTACTTC.

The chain links TRBV6-2 or TRBV6-3 to TRBJ1-5; 8 bases agree with TRBD1. This CDR3 has 18 amino acids. V lost 5 bases and J lost 4; bases outside the gene matches: 16. The germline CDR1 and CDR2 sequences are MNHEY and SVGEGT. The CDR3 DNA follows: TGTGCCAGCAGTACTTACTTCGTGGCAGGGGGCGTTAATCAGCCCCAGCATTTT. Protein: CASSTYFVAGGVNQPQHF.

The table lists this clonotype with many counts. The chain uses TRBV7-2 and TRBJ2-1; 8 bases match TRBD1. J was trimmed by 3 bases and V by 8 bases; bases with no gene match: 6. Germline V gives CDR1 SGHTA, CDR2 FQGNSA. This CDR3 is built from 14 residues. The CDR3 loop reads CASEDRGYYNEQFF. The CDR3 nucleotides are TGTGCCAGCGAAGACAGGGGTTACTACAATGAGCAGTTCTTC. Full variable domain (outside the CDR3, taken from reference TRBV7-2 and TRBJ2-1): GAGVSQSPSNKVTEKGKDVELRCDPISGHTALYWYRQSLGQGLEFLIYFQGNSAPDKSGLPSDRFSAERTGGSVSTLTIQRTQQEDSAVYLCASEDRGYYNEQFFGPGTRLTVL.

This clonotype appeared many times. The gene calls are TRBV12-3 or TRBV12-4 and TRBJ1-1; D not certain. Trimming took off 3 bases at V and 8 bases at J, with 7 bases between the two ends. The CDR3 runs 11 residues. Here the CDR3 DNA reads TGTGCCAGCAGTTTGGTGGGCGAAGCTTTCTTT. As protein: CASSLVGEAFF.

There are a few counts of this clonotype. V and J are TRBV11-2 and TRBJ2-7; 9 bases line up with TRBD1. This CDR3 is built from 15 residues. Trimming took 5 bases from V and 0 from J; bases not matched to a gene: 5. The germline V gene has CDR1 SGHAT and CDR2 FQNNGV. CDR3 nucleotide sequence: TGTGCCAGCAGCCAGGGGACAGGGAGCTCCTACGAGCAGTACTTC. Translated: CASSQGTGSSYEQYF.

This clonotype was counted between two and nine times. The rearrangement links TRBV6-5 to TRBJ2-5; D may be TRBD2 (6 bases). CDR1 is MNHEY and CDR2 is SVGAGI in the germline V gene. V was trimmed by 0 bases and J by 1 base, leaving 9 bases between them. There are 15 residues in the CDR3. The DNA for the CDR3 is TGTGCCAGCAGTTACTCGAACGGGGGCCAAGAGACCCAGTACTTC. Encoded protein: CASSYSNGGQETQYF.

This clonotype has only a few counts. V and J are TRBV4-3 and TRBJ2-7; unclear D gene. The length of the CDR3 is 15 residues. Per the germline V gene, CDR1 is LGHNA and CDR2 is YSLEER. Trimming shortened V by 0 bases and J by 6 bases, and 15 bases separated the two germline ends. As DNA, the CDR3 is TGCGCCAGCAGCCAAGATCTTTCGGGTGCAGGCGAGCAGTACTTC. This encodes CASSQDLSGAGEQYF.

V usage is TRBV20-1 and J usage is TRBJ1-5, with TRBD1 matching 11 bases. CDR3 length equals 16 residues. After removal of 3 bases from V and 6 bases from J, the junction contained 10 bases not matched to a gene. The V gene's germline CDR1 is DFQATT and CDR2 SNEGSKA (reference sequence). CDR3 amino acids: CSARTPRDRGIQPQHF. In nucleotides, the CDR3 is TGCAGTGCTAGGACCCCCAGGGACAGGGGGATTCAGCCCCAGCATTTT.

Only a few counts were recorded for this clonotype. The rearrangement links TRBV28 to TRBJ1-4; 7 bases fit TRBD1. The CDR3 spans 13 residues. Trimming cost V 4 bases and J 8 bases; bases outside gene matches: 4. Germline V gene sequence: CDR1 MDHEN, CDR2 SYDVKM. The CDR3: CASSWQGVEKLFF. CDR3 nucleotide sequence: TGTGCCAGCAGTTGGCAGGGGGTAGAAAAACTGTTTTTT.

This clonotype came up many times. This chain uses TRBV19 with TRBJ1-5, with 8 bases identical to TRBD1. The trim removed 5 bases at V and 6 bases at J, leaving 6 bases unmatched. The length of the CDR3 is 14 residues. The germline CDR1 and CDR2 sequences are LNHDA and SQIVND (reference sequence). CDR3 DNA: TGTGCCAGTAGTCCCAGGGGGCTGGGTCAGCCCCAGCATTTT. Translation: CASSPRGLGQPQHF. Looking up the rest from reference TRBV19 and TRBJ1-5 gives the full variable domain: DGGITQSPKYLFRKEGQNVTLSCEQNLNHDAMYWYRQDPGQGLRLIYYSQIVNDFQKGDIAEGYSVSREKKESFPLTVTSAQKNPTAFYLCASSPRGLGQPQHFGDGTRLSIL.

The V call is TRBV5-5, the J call TRBJ1-4, with TRBD1 as a possible D gene (5 bases). Germline V CDR1 and CDR2: SGHKS, YYEKEE (reference sequence). V was cut by 0 bases and J by 8 bases, with 11 bases left in between. This CDR3 region has 14 residues. This CDR3 is CASSLVGTDEKLFF. DNA of the CDR3: TGTGCCAGCAGCTTGGTTGGGACCGACGAAAAACTGTTTTTT.

This clonotype was found many times. The V gene is TRBV6-1, the J gene TRBJ2-7, with TRBD2 matching 9 bases. The CDR3 is 15 residues long. Unmatched junction bases numbered 9, after V lost 7 bases and J lost 2 bases. Germline V gene lookup returns CDR1 MNHNS and CDR2 SASEGT. As DNA, the CDR3 is TGTGCCAGCACCCATATGCGGGGGGGCGCCTACGAGCAGTACTTC. Translation gives CASTHMRGGAYEQYF.

This clonotype was recorded many times. This rearrangement joins TRBV29-1 to TRBJ2-7; D unresolved. Trimming stripped 5 bases from V and 0 bases from J, with 17 bases between. Germline V lookup: CDR1 SQVTM, CDR2 ANQGSEA. The CDR3 loop spans 15 amino acids. This chain's CDR3 is CSVPAEGGLSYEQYF. The CDR3 region has the DNA TGCAGCGTTCCGGCGGAAGGTGGTCTCTCCTACGAGCAGTACTTC.

The chain uses TRBV5-5 and TRBJ2-4, with 10 bases fitting TRBD1. The CDR3 sequence is 18 residues long. CDR1 is SGHKS and CDR2 is YYEKEE in the germline V gene (reference sequence). V shed 4 bases, J shed 0 bases, and the junction held 10 bases outside the gene matches. The CDR3 sequence is CASSGGTGERLAKNIQYF. The CDR3 DNA follows: TGTGCCAGCAGCGGGGGGACAGGGGAGCGTCTAGCCAAAAACATTCAGTACTTC.

A few counts support this clonotype. The rearrangement links TRBV12-3 or TRBV12-4 to TRBJ2-3; D is unclear. V lost 6 bases and J 3 bases, leaving 7 bases between the germline ends. The length of the CDR3 is 12 residues. CDR3 DNA: TGTGCCAGCAGCGCTCAAACAGATACGCAGTATTTT. Amino acid sequence: CASSAQTDTQYF.

This clonotype occurred once. This clone may be a read error of a much larger clone one base away. This sequence joins TRBV4-1 and TRBJ1-4; a possible D gene is TRBD1 (5 bases). Trimming took off 4 bases at V and 5 bases at J, with 11 bases between the two ends. The V gene's germline CDR1 is MGHRA and CDR2 YSYEKL. CDR3 length: 14 amino acids. The CDR3 sequence: CASSPDMGNEKLFF. In DNA form, the CDR3 reads TGCGCCAGCAGCCCGGACATGGGGAATGAAAAACTGTTTTTT.

The CDR3 loop is CASSQAGGSNTGELFF. Here the CDR3 DNA reads TGTGCCAGCAGCCAAGCGGGGGGGTCGAACACCGGGGAGCTGTTTTTT. The rearrangement links TRBV3-1 to TRBJ2-2; 8 nucleotides align to TRBD2. Germline lookup yields CDR1 LGHDT and CDR2 YNNKEL (reference sequence). The CDR3 runs 16 residues. The V gene end was trimmed by 1 base and the J gene end by 0 bases; junction bases not matched to a gene: 1.

This clonotype has only a few counts. V usage is TRBV5-1 and J usage is TRBJ2-7, with D tentatively TRBD1 (6 bases). This CDR3 is 12 amino acids long. Looked up from germline, CDR1 is SGHRS and CDR2 is YFSETQ. Trimming pared 7 bases from V and 7 bases from J, leaving 15 bases between. The CDR3 loop reads CASGTGNQEQYF. DNA for the CDR3: TGCGCCAGCGGAACAGGGAATCAGGAGCAGTACTTC.

This clonotype was counted at least ten times. This sequence joins TRBV6-1 and TRBJ1-5, with D maybe TRBD1 (5 bases). Germline assignment: CDR1 MNHNS and CDR2 SASEGT. The V end lost 3 bases, the J end lost 2 bases, and 11 bases lay between the germline ends. The CDR3 runs 15 residues. CDR3 coding DNA: TGTGCCAGCAGTGATGGGGAAGGGGGCAATCAGCCCCAGCATTTT. Encoded protein: CASSDGEGGNQPQHF.

This clonotype has a handful of counts. The V and J genes are TRBV4-1 and TRBJ1-1; D possibly corresponds to TRBD1 (6 bases). Germline-derived CDR1 and CDR2 are MGHRA and YSYEKL. The CDR3 totals 15 residues. V was pared by 0 bases and J by 1 base, with 9 bases between. The DNA of the CDR3 is TGCGCCAGCAGCCAAGATCTGGGACAGAACACTGAAGCTTTCTTT. Its translation: CASSQDLGQNTEAFF.